The T cell receptor beta chain under discussion was sequenced for a study of naive and memory T cell subsets. This clonotype was recorded a few times. After the first PCR, alpha and beta chain libraries were processed separately. There are 21 residues in the CDR3. J lost 0 bases, V lost 5 bases, and 22 bases had no gene match. The V gene's germline CDR1 is SEHNR and CDR2 FQNEAQ (reference sequence). Two oligonucleotides, mixed equimolar, formed the beta constant-region primer covering TRBC1 and TRBC2. Four rounds of PCR amplified the ligated cDNA using nested alpha and beta constant-region primers plus SP2. TCRdb analysed the UMI-ligation and nested PCR reads with MiXCR anew, one entry per CDR3 protein. The table records over 65,000 distinct CDR3 sequences, 9% of them present only once.

This receptor was identified in a human donor in good health. Sequenced sample: naive CD8+ T cells from blood. The rearrangement joins TRBV7-9 to TRBJ2-1; 7 nucleotides line up with TRBD2. The CDR3 DNA reads as TGTGCCAGCAGCCCCTCGGGTACGTCGAGCGGGACCTACCACTCCTACAATGAGCAGTTCTTC. Protein: CASSPSGTSSGTYHSYNEQFF.